This T cell receptor (beta chain) is drawn from a study of T cell repertoires in cytomegalovirus infection. TCRdb re-derived calls from the reads in MiXCR, one entry per CDR3 protein. The sample includes hundreds of thousands of distinct CDR3 sequences, more than 40% of them seen just once. Trimming shortened V by 5 bases and J by 7 bases, and 12 bases separated the two germline ends. The CDR3 is made up of 13 amino acids. Germline CDR1 and CDR2: SGHTA and FQGNSA. This clonotype was counted only a few times. Its matching antigen is unknown. The chain carries TRBV7-2 and TRBJ2-1; D perhaps matches TRBD2 (5 bases). This TCR came from a human donor in good health (CMV status not recorded). Some clones in this sample may be carry-over from other donors' samples. This specimen was cultured PBMCs, taken from culture after CMV antigen stimulation. CDR3 protein: CASSPGLLNEQFF. CDR3 bases: TGTGCCAGCAGCCCTGGACTGCTAAATGAGCAGTTCTTC.